These 16 T cell receptor beta chains share one sample of origin, sequenced in a study of T-cell memory formation after mild COVID-19. TCRdb fed the 5' RACE reads into MiXCR, producing one record per CDR3 protein. The sample has around 320,000 distinct CDR3 sequences; around 27% are singletons. The source material was PBMCs or a T cell subset sorted from them (not recorded which). The source is an adult woman who had mild COVID-19 (a few samples of this study predate the infection). Cell type and time point are not known.

The rearrangement joins TRBV25-1 to TRBJ2-2; the D call may be TRBD1 or TRBD2 (5 bases each). The length of the CDR3 is 15 residues. Germline values: CDR1 MGHDK, CDR2 SYGVNS. Between the trimmed V and J ends, which lost 2 bases and 5 bases, there was a span of 12 bases. Here the CDR3 DNA reads TGTGCCAGCAGTGAAATGGATGGGGGTACCGGGGAGCTGTTTTTT. Amino acid sequence: CASSEMDGGTGELFF.

The chain joins TRBV7-2 to TRBJ2-3; 9 nucleotides agree with TRBD2. Germline loops: CDR1 SGHTA, CDR2 FQGNSA. With 4 bases clipped from V and 7 bases from J, the junction kept 6 bases outside the gene matches. The CDR3 is made up of 14 amino acids. CDR3: CASSSGLARNTQYF. The CDR3 coding sequence is TGTGCCAGCAGCTCCGGACTAGCGAGGAATACGCAGTATTTT.

This clonotype was seen a handful of times. CDR3 in DNA: TGCAGCGCGGGGGACAGTAGGTTGACCGGGGAGCTGTTTTTT. Encoded protein: CSAGDSRLTGELFF. The rearrangement uses TRBV29-1 and TRBJ2-2, with a weak D call TRBD1 (7 bases). The CDR3 consists of 14 residues. The germline V and J ends were trimmed by 7 bases and 5 bases, with 17 bases remaining between them. CDR1 SQVTM and CDR2 ANQGSEA come from the germline V gene.

This clonotype was seen only a few times. The rearrangement joins TRBV24-1 to TRBJ2-1, with TRBD2 identical over 10 bases. Germline V gives CDR1 KGHDR, CDR2 SFDVKD. The CDR3 has 14 residues. Losses at the gene ends were 4 bases for V and 8 bases for J; bases not matched to a gene: 4. The CDR3 is CATSELAGADEQFF. The CDR3 coding sequence is TGTGCCACCAGTGAGCTAGCGGGAGCAGATGAGCAGTTCTTC.

This chain connects TRBV10-3 to TRBJ2-2; TRBD1 is a possible D gene (6 bases). With 10 bases removed from V and 0 bases from J, the gap between germline ends came to 12 bases. In germline, CDR1 is ENHRY, CDR2 SYGVKD. There are 14 residues in the CDR3. Here the CDR3 DNA reads TGTGCCACCAGAGGACAGCCGAACACCGGGGAGCTGTTTTTT. Protein: CATRGQPNTGELFF.

This chain links TRBV15 with TRBJ2-1; 11 bases agree with TRBD2. The germline V gene has CDR1 LNHNV and CDR2 YYDKDF (reference sequence). The CDR3 runs to 14 residues. V lost 5 bases, J lost 6 bases, and 3 bases stayed unmatched. CDR3 sequence (DNA): TGTGCCACCAGCGGGACTAGCGGCCTCAATGAGCAGTTCTTC. It specifies CATSGTSGLNEQFF.

This chain links TRBV5-1 with TRBJ2-7, with 13 bases that match TRBD2. Germline CDR1 and CDR2: SGHRS and YFSETQ. The CDR3 is 15 residues long. The junction had 3 bases not matched to a gene; V was cut back by 4 bases and J by 2 bases. This CDR3 reads CASSVTSGGPYEQYF. The CDR3 region has the DNA TGCGCCAGCAGCGTGACTAGCGGGGGGCCCTACGAGCAGTACTTC.

This clonotype was recorded a few times. This rearrangement joins TRBV25-1 to TRBJ2-5, with D uncertain. This CDR3 is 14 amino acids long. CDR1 is MGHDK, CDR2 SYGVNS, per germline. V was cut by 3 bases and J by 1 base, with 9 bases left in between. CDR3 loop: CASSDWRLQETQYF. The CDR3 region has the DNA TGTGCCAGCAGTGATTGGAGACTCCAAGAGACCCAGTACTTC.

This clonotype occurred many times. The chain recombines TRBV12-3 or TRBV12-4 with TRBJ2-5; TRBD2 agrees at 13 bases. The CDR3 is made up of 16 amino acids. Trimming took 5 bases from V and 4 from J; bases not matched to a gene: 7. The CDR3 DNA is TGTGCCAGCAGTCCCGGACTAGCGGGAGTGAGAGAGACCCAGTACTTC. It yields the protein CASSPGLAGVRETQYF.

The gene calls are TRBV9 and TRBJ2-5; 7 positions match TRBD1. CDR1 is SGDLS, CDR2 YYNGEE, per germline. This CDR3 contains 15 residues. V shed 0 bases and J 2 bases; nucleotides not matched to a gene: 4. CDR3 DNA: TGTGCCAGCAGCGTAGTCGGGACAGCACAAGAGACCCAGTACTTC. Translated, it gives CASSVVGTAQETQYF.

The V and J genes are TRBV7-6 and TRBJ2-2; 7 bases align to TRBD1. The V and J ends lost 6 bases and 6 bases, in that order; junction bases with no gene match: 10. The CDR3 is 15 residues long. Germline values: CDR1 SGHVS, CDR2 FNYEAQ. CDR3: CASSRTGSKSGELFF. In DNA form, the CDR3 reads TGTGCCAGCAGTCGGACAGGATCGAAGTCCGGGGAGCTGTTTTTT.

V and J are TRBV30 and TRBJ1-4; TRBD1 is a possible D gene (6 bases). Germline V gene data show CDR1 as GTSNPN and CDR2 as SVGIG (reference sequence). V lost 0 bases to trimming and J lost 11 bases, with 19 bases between them. The CDR3 consists of 15 residues. The CDR3 protein is CAWSVRVAETGKLFF. As DNA, the CDR3 is TGTGCCTGGAGTGTAAGGGTAGCGGAAACAGGGAAACTGTTTTTT.

The chain links TRBV7-9 to TRBJ2-2; 7 positions match TRBD1. Trimming took 10 bases from V and 6 from J; bases not matched to a gene: 5. The CDR3 sequence is 12 residues long. The germline gives CDR1 SEHNR, CDR2 FQNEAQ (reference sequence). CDR3 sequence (DNA): TGTGCCATCAGGACAGGCGCCGGGGAGCTGTTTTTT. It is translated as CAIRTGAGELFF.

This clonotype was seen a few times. The V and J genes are TRBV12-3 or TRBV12-4 and TRBJ2-3; perhaps TRBD2 as D (7 bases). Trimming left V 1 base short and J 5 bases short, with 13 bases between. CDR3 size: 15 residues. CDR3 in amino acids: CASSLGGGQQDTQYF. For the CDR3, the DNA is TGTGCCAGCAGTTTAGGCGGGGGCCAACAAGATACGCAGTATTTT.

There are many counts of this clonotype. The rearrangement joins TRBV7-9 to TRBJ2-7; D is unclear. V was shortened by 1 base and J by 6 bases, with 7 bases between the two germline ends. The germline V gene has CDR1 SEHNR and CDR2 FQNEAQ (reference sequence). CDR3 length: 12 residues. CDR3 DNA: TGTGCCAGCAGCTTAGGACCTGGCGAGCAGTACTTC. Its translation: CASSLGPGEQYF.

This chain joins TRBV12-3 or TRBV12-4 and TRBJ2-2; 8 positions agree with TRBD1. CDR3 length: 14 amino acids. V gave up 5 bases and J gave up 5 bases; unmatched junction bases: 4. The CDR3 nucleotides read TGTGCCAGCAGTCCCACAGGGGGAACCGGGGAGCTGTTTTTT. Amino acid sequence: CASSPTGGTGELFF.